The sequence of this T cell receptor beta chain was determined in a study of identical twins (dated by TCRdb to 2016 to 2017). Looking at the study overall: TCR alpha and beta repertoires from monozygotic twins, unrelated adults of various ages and cord blood were deep-sequenced to test whether fetal clonotypes persist. To rule out contamination, replicate twin experiments were performed at different times with different library preparation protocols.

Study-wide conclusions, independent of this receptor: Recombination models systematically underestimated out-of-frame TCR alpha sharing in monozygotic twins but agreed with sharing between unrelated individuals. Fewer insertions were carried by abundant cord blood beta clonotypes, a similar but weaker trend appeared in young adult naive repertoires, and no such trend appeared in memory repertoires. A weaker excess of twin sharing was found in beta out-of-frame sequences because the signal-to-noise ratio was lowered by fewer shared sequences. Compared with coincidental sharing between unrelated individuals, out-of-frame TCR alpha sequences shared between twins showed an excess of sequences with low generation probability. Because the same donors could not be followed over many years, the conclusions depended on cross-sectional statistical analysis. Invariant T cells such as MAIT and iNKT could partly confound zero-insertion analyses, although diverse VJ usage argued against such confounding for most clonotypes.

Every donor in the study was a healthy Caucasian. The twin cohort comprised three pairs of female monozygotic twins, all aged about 18 to 29 years. CD4+ and CD8+ T cell populations were isolated with positive isolation kits from Invitrogen. Receptors were amplified or captured by 5' RACE. Sequenced using an Illumina HiSeq 2000. A universal primer binding site was introduced by template switching, and a unique molecular identifier was present in the final cDNA, enabling accurate counting of TCR cDNA molecules. Specific primers in the conserved constant-segment region were used to synthesize first-strand cDNA for the TCR alpha and beta chains. To control for contamination, every cDNA library was double barcoded, receiving both a SMART-Mk sample barcode and Illumina barcodes. TruSeq adapter sequences and Illumina sample barcodes were added in two successive PCR steps. The TCR alpha and beta cDNA libraries were sequenced on the Illumina HiSeq platform using custom primers. As for the original processing: Unique molecular identifiers were extracted from raw reads with MiGEC, and CDR3 positions were determined with MiXCR. Recombination models were inferred per individual with the repgenHMM and IGoR tools using an EM algorithm. The tcR package in R was used for shared clonotype analysis, with sharing normalized by the product of cloneset sizes. To study raw recombination without the effects of thymic and clonal selection, out-of-frame nonproductive sequences were analyzed. TCRdb's own reprocessing of the public reads used fastp at Q25 and MiXCR and kept productive beta chains. Rows merge per CDR3 protein into single entries with the most common DNA and genes. For this entry, the V and J calls and clone size follow TCRdb and not the study's own pipeline. The sample data list just under 550,000 distinct CDR3 sequences, and roughly 15% of these were observed just once. 0.44% of the sample is taken by the ten largest.

Trimming accounts for 7 bases at V and 1 base at J, while the number of junction bases matched to no gene is 10. The germline V gene specifies SQVTM as CDR1 and ANQGSEA as CDR2. The CDR3 sequence holds 15 residues, the cysteine and phenylalanine included. Left in the record is the CDR3 DNA by itself, 45 bases read in frame from the first base. Remarks on this clonotype: Its antigen is not yet known. No much larger clone is present one base from it, and per-base qualities are unavailable.

These data were likewise used in another study, on yellow fever vaccine responses in identical twins. From the second report: According to the authors, in identical twins the way T cells responded to vaccination appeared partly convergent and partly personalized. In the study, vaccine-responding T cell clones were precisely tracked in identical twins.

The chain uses TRBV29-1 and TRBJ2-1; the junction holds 7 bases that match TRBD1. Material for sequencing was CD4+ T cells sorted from blood. This receptor was obtained from a woman aged 18-30 years in good health. CDR3 reads: CSAELGGRSYNEQFF. The DNA reads as follows: TGCAGCGCCGAACTAGGGGGCCGATCCTACAATGAGCAGTTCTTC.